This TCR beta chain was recorded in a study of siplizumab effects on memory and regulatory T cells. Study-level findings and limits: Fewer alloreactive sequences mapped to unstimulated CD4+ memory cells under siplizumab. Researchers could map only a minor fraction of alloreactive clones to unstimulated subsets. Naive or memory phenotype assignment was not possible for roughly 75-97% of proliferating CD4+ or CD8+ clones.

The assay was immunoSEQ multiplex PCR, and TCRdb's table has in-frame clones only and misses some. The sample comprises more than 85,000 clones, just under 95% of which are singletons, and 1.3% rests with the top ten. Concerning this clone itself: No antigen is known for it.

There are 12 residues in the CDR3. Deletions cut 5 bases from V and 6 bases from J, with 7 bases between. Germline CDR1 is LNHDA and CDR2 is SQIVND (reference sequence). Sequencing was carried out using CD4+ T cells sorted from blood. This TCR came from a human donor in good health. The chain joins TRBV19 to TRBJ2-2; D is unresolved. CDR3 in amino acids: CASSQGAGELFF. The CDR3 DNA follows: TGTGCCAGTAGTCAAGGCGCCGGGGAGCTGTTTTTT.